The 12 T cell receptor beta chains given below trace back to one sample, sequenced in a study of beta chain features in type 1 diabetes. Study-level results: Moderate but significant shortening of TCRB CDR3s was recorded in all four CD4+ subsets from Type 1 diabetes patients.

Expressed TCRB transcripts were sequenced, since all the RNA that had been isolated was reverse transcribed. Libraries were prepared by immunoSEQ multiplex PCR; TCRdb keeps only in-frame clonotypes and omits some of them. The sample lists some 280,000 clones, over 11% seen once, with over 0.015% in the top ten. Which antigens these TCRs recognize remains unknown. Sequencing was carried out using naive CD4+ T cells from blood. The receptors derive from a man aged 30 to 45 with type 1 diabetes.

In this sample, this clone turned up a few times. This rearrangement joins TRBV4-1 to TRBJ2-1; possibly TRBD1 for D (5 bases). Germline CDR1 reads MGHRA; CDR2 reads YSYEKL. The CDR3 length is 12 residues. V was shortened by 4 bases and J by 7 bases, with 8 bases between the two germline ends. The CDR3 DNA is TGCGCCAGCAGCCCCAGGGAAAATGAGCAGTTCTTC. It yields the protein CASSPRENEQFF.

The table lists this clone with a few counts. The same CDR3 also results from other DNA sequences found in this sample. This chain links TRBV7-9 with TRBJ1-2; TRBD1 is a possible D gene (6 bases). Trimming took 3 bases from V and 5 from J, leaving 10 bases between them. Germline V gives CDR1 SEHNR, CDR2 FQNEAQ (reference sequence). CDR3 size: 13 residues. CDR3 sequence reads: CASSFRQGYGYTF. In DNA, the CDR3 is TGTGCCAGCAGCTTCCGGCAGGGGTATGGCTACACCTTC.

As DNA, the CDR3 is TGTGCCAGCAGTTACTCGGTGTCCGAGGAGCAGTTCTTC. Its translation is CASSYSVSEEQFF. The gene calls are TRBV6-5 and TRBJ2-1; D is undetermined. Trimming removed 0 bases from V and 10 bases from J, with 10 bases in between. CDR1 MNHEY and CDR2 SVGAGI come from the germline V gene. The CDR3 covers 13 residues.

This clone has just a few counts. This chain connects TRBV4-1 to TRBJ2-4, with 7 bases matching TRBD2. The CDR3 loop spans 13 amino acids. Germline lookup yields CDR1 MGHRA and CDR2 YSYEKL. After removal of 2 bases from V and 8 bases from J, the junction contained 3 bases not matched to a gene. Written as DNA, the CDR3 is TGCGCCAGCAGCCAAACTAGCGAGGACATTCAGTACTTC. Its translation is CASSQTSEDIQYF.

A few counts support this clone. The chain recombines TRBV5-4 with TRBJ2-3; TRBD2 matches 9 bases. CDR1 and CDR2 from the germline V gene are SGHNT and YYREEE (reference sequence). J gave up 2 bases and V 5 bases, and 6 bases lay outside the gene matches. There are 15 residues in the CDR3. CDR3 coding DNA: TGTGCCAGCAGTTCCAGCGGGAGGCCCACAGATACGCAGTATTTT. This translates into CASSSSGRPTDTQYF.

This rearrangement joins TRBV30 to TRBJ1-5; 8 bases align to TRBD1. Germline V CDR1 and CDR2: GTSNPN, SVGIG (reference sequence). V was pared by 7 bases and J by 5 bases, with 7 bases of the junction left unmatched. The CDR3 covers 13 residues. The CDR3 coding sequence is TGTGCCTACAGGACAGGGAATTATCAGCCCCAGCATTTT. Encoded protein: CAYRTGNYQPQHF.

This clone was recorded a few times. This sequence joins TRBV6-5 and TRBJ2-7; D may be TRBD1 (6 bases). CDR3 length: 13 amino acids. V dropped 6 bases and J dropped 3 bases, with 12 bases sitting between them. Germline V CDR1 and CDR2: MNHEY, SVGAGI. CDR3 in amino acids: CASREQGYYEQYF. Here the CDR3 DNA reads TGTGCCAGCAGGGAACAGGGCTACTACGAGCAGTACTTC.

V usage is TRBV9 and J usage is TRBJ2-7; TRBD2 might be the D (6 bases). This CDR3 region has 14 residues. Germline CDR1 is SGDLS and CDR2 is YYNGEE. Trimming stripped 2 bases from V and 1 base from J, with 10 bases between. The CDR3 reads CASSVSGTSYEQYF. The CDR3 bases are TGTGCCAGCAGCGTTAGCGGAACATCCTACGAGCAGTACTTC. Supplemented by reference TRBV9 and TRBJ2-7, the full variable domain reads DSGVTQTPKHLITATGQRVTLRCSPRSGDLSVYWYQQSLDQGLQFLIQYYNGEERAKGNILERFSAQQFPDLHSELNLSSLELGDSALYFCASSVSGTSYEQYFGPGTRLTVT.

J is TRBJ2-4 and V is TRBV28; TRBD2 aligns across 7 bases. The CDR3 has 15 amino acids. V was clipped by 5 bases and J by 8 bases; unmatched bases: 12. Germline CDR1 MDHEN, CDR2 SYDVKM. The CDR3 DNA reads TGTGCCAGCAGTACCGGAACAGCGGCGGGGGACATTCAGTACTTC. Its protein is CASSTGTAAGDIQYF.

This clone turned up a few times. The genes are TRBV18 and TRBJ2-7; possibly TRBD2 for D (5 bases). CDR1 and CDR2 from the germline V gene are KGHSH and LQKENI. CDR3 length: 16 residues. V was trimmed by 4 bases and J by 4 bases, leaving 20 bases between them. CDR3 DNA sequence: TGTGCCAGCTCACGAGTGGGGTCTAGCTCGATTTACGAGCAGTACTTC. Translation gives CASSRVGSSSIYEQYF.

The V and J genes are TRBV25-1 and TRBJ1-1; the match to TRBD1 covers 10 bases. Germline V lookup: CDR1 MGHDK, CDR2 SYGVNS. The CDR3 is 15 residues long. V shed 3 bases and J 5 bases; nucleotides not matched to a gene: 6. CDR3 sequence (DNA): TGTGCCAGCAGTGACGGACAGGGGGATCGTACTGAAGCTTTCTTT. Protein product: CASSDGQGDRTEAFF.

The sample holds a few counts of this clone. The chain links TRBV7-3 to TRBJ2-7; possibly TRBD1 for D (5 bases). V was shortened by 0 bases and J by 3 bases, with 6 bases between the two germline ends. Germline-derived CDR1 and CDR2 are SGHTA and FQGTGA. The CDR3 runs to 13 residues. CDR3 nucleotides: TGTGCCAGCAGCTTAACTAGGGGCTACGAGCAGTACTTC. It specifies CASSLTRGYEQYF.